The 21 T cell receptor beta chains in this list originate from one sample, sequenced in a study of T cells after yellow fever vaccination. TCRdb re-called the 5' RACE reads with MiXCR, one entry per CDR3 protein. The sample has approximately 120,000 distinct CDR3 sequences, about 8.8% seen once. Here the sequenced sample was CD8+ T cells sorted from PBMCs, taken on the day of the yellow fever booster vaccination. Every receptor here comes from a young man who received the YFV17D yellow fever vaccine.

This clonotype has only a few counts. The chain employs TRBV5-1 and TRBJ2-2; D is unresolved. V lost 0 bases and J 5 bases, leaving 11 bases between the germline ends. The germline V gene encodes CDR1 SGHRS and CDR2 YFSETQ. CDR3 length equals 15 residues. Here the CDR3 reads CASSLARPGTGELFF. For the CDR3, the DNA is TGCGCCAGCAGCTTGGCCAGGCCCGGGACCGGGGAGCTGTTTTTT.

The CDR3 bases are TGTGCCAGCAGTTTCAGGGGGCAAGATACGCAGTATTTT. Translated, it gives CASSFRGQDTQYF. V usage is TRBV27 and J usage is TRBJ2-3; TRBD1 matches 8 bases. With V trimmed by 3 bases and J by 5 bases, 1 base remained unmatched. The length of the CDR3 is 13 residues. Germline V gene lookup returns CDR1 MNHEY and CDR2 SMNVEV (reference sequence).

The rearrangement links TRBV5-1 to TRBJ1-1; D unresolved. The CDR3 spans 13 residues. CDR1 and CDR2 from the germline V gene are SGHRS and YFSETQ. V lost 0 bases and J 10 bases, leaving 13 bases between the germline ends. The CDR3 nucleotides read TGCGCCAGCAGCTTGGGGACCTCAAACTTAGCTTTCTTT. Amino acids: CASSLGTSNLAFF.

Only a few counts were recorded for this clonotype. This chain links TRBV7-8 with TRBJ2-3; D perhaps matches TRBD2 (5 bases). This CDR3 has 15 amino acids. Looked up from germline, CDR1 is SGHVS and CDR2 is FQNEAQ. Trimming shortened V by 5 bases and J by 1 base, and 13 bases separated the two germline ends. The DNA of the CDR3 is TGTGCCAGCAGCGACCGTAGGCGGGGCACAGATACGCAGTATTTT. Encoded protein: CASSDRRRGTDTQYF.

The chain carries TRBV11-1 and TRBJ2-1; TRBD1 agrees at 8 bases. The J segment lost 7 bases and the V segment lost 6 bases, leaving 11 bases of the junction unmatched. The CDR3 consists of 15 residues. Germline CDR1 SGHAT, CDR2 FQDESV (reference sequence). The CDR3 nucleotides are TGTGCCAGCAGTCCCACCCCCGGACAGGGAAATGAGCAGTTCTTC. Its translation: CASSPTPGQGNEQFF.

In its sample, this clonotype was seen a few times. The V gene is TRBV7-8, the J gene TRBJ2-5, with D possibly matching TRBD2 (7 bases). The CDR3 runs to 16 residues. In germline, CDR1 is SGHVS, CDR2 FQNEAQ. The V end lost 7 bases, the J end lost 1 base, and 19 bases lay between the germline ends. DNA for the CDR3: TGTGCCAGCACCCCGGGATTTAGGGGGGGCCAAGAGACCCAGTACTTC. Its protein product is CASTPGFRGGQETQYF.

This clonotype occurred once. The chain uses TRBV20-1 and TRBJ2-1; D possibly corresponds to TRBD2 (5 bases). CDR1 and CDR2 from the germline V gene are DFQATT and SNEGSKA (reference sequence). CDR3 length: 14 amino acids. V lost 2 bases, J lost 6 bases, and 14 bases lay in between. This chain's CDR3 is CSARSPASLNEQFF. The CDR3 region has the DNA TGCAGTGCTAGATCGCCGGCTAGCCTCAATGAGCAGTTCTTC.

This clonotype was seen a handful of times. This chain connects TRBV19 to TRBJ1-2; 10 bases are a match to TRBD1. This CDR3 comprises 12 residues. J gave up 14 bases and V 7 bases, and 10 bases lay outside the gene matches. The germline gives CDR1 LNHDA, CDR2 SQIVND (reference sequence). CDR3 residues: CASTPGQGERTF. The CDR3 nucleotides read TGTGCCAGTACCCCCGGACAGGGGGAACGGACCTTC.

There are a few counts of this clonotype. The chain has TRBV12-3 or TRBV12-4 and TRBJ2-2, with TRBD1 identical over 9 bases. V gave up 5 bases and J gave up 3 bases; unmatched junction bases: 7. The CDR3 is 16 residues long. CDR3 amino acids: CASSQPGQGDTGELFF. CDR3 coding DNA: TGTGCCAGCAGTCAACCGGGACAGGGCGACACCGGGGAGCTGTTTTTT.

This clonotype was seen a handful of times. The chain joins TRBV4-3 to TRBJ1-2; TRBD1 aligns across 9 bases. The germline V gene has CDR1 LGHNA and CDR2 YSLEER. J gave up 4 bases and V 2 bases, and 5 bases lay outside the gene matches. CDR3 size: 15 residues. The CDR3 here is CASSQLGQGIYGYTF. CDR3 coding DNA: TGCGCCAGCAGCCAACTCGGACAGGGGATCTATGGCTACACCTTC.

This clonotype was seen more than once but under ten times. V usage is TRBV6-5 and J usage is TRBJ2-1, with 8 positions matching TRBD2. The CDR3 is made up of 18 amino acids. Germline V CDR1 and CDR2: MNHEY, SVGAGI. V lost 0 bases and J lost 5; bases outside the gene matches: 12. The CDR3 loop is CASSYSREEAGDDNEQFF. CDR3 coding DNA: TGTGCCAGCAGTTACTCGCGAGAAGAAGCGGGGGACGACAATGAGCAGTTCTTC.

The genes are TRBV10-3 and TRBJ2-1; 8 nucleotides match TRBD2. The CDR3 runs 17 residues. V lost 0 bases, J lost 6 bases, and 10 bases stayed unmatched. The germline gives CDR1 ENHRY, CDR2 SYGVKD. CDR3: CAISESLGGAGLNEQFF. The DNA for the CDR3 is TGTGCCATCAGTGAGTCGCTCGGGGGGGCCGGTCTCAATGAGCAGTTCTTC.

The chain uses TRBV4-1 and TRBJ2-3, with D possibly being TRBD2 (7 bases). The V and J ends lost 1 base and 1 base respectively, with 15 bases between them. The CDR3 loop spans 17 amino acids. Per the germline V gene, CDR1 is MGHRA and CDR2 is YSYEKL. CDR3 nucleotides: TGCGCCAGCAGCCAAGTTTCGGGGGGCTACGGCACAGATACGCAGTATTTT. It is translated as CASSQVSGGYGTDTQYF.

This clonotype was seen at least ten times. V and J are TRBV4-3 and TRBJ2-3; 7 bases are a match to TRBD2. The length of the CDR3 is 16 residues. Germline assignment: CDR1 LGHNA and CDR2 YSLEER. Trimming cost V 4 bases and J 0 bases; bases outside gene matches: 7. This CDR3 reads CASSPIGGSSTDTQYF. DNA for the CDR3: TGCGCCAGCAGCCCGATCGGGGGGTCTAGCACAGATACGCAGTATTTT.

The genes are TRBV7-9 and TRBJ2-4; tentatively, D is TRBD1 or TRBD2 (5 bases each). The CDR3 contains 16 residues. The V and J ends lost 1 base and 7 bases respectively, with 17 bases between them. Looked up from germline, CDR1 is SEHNR and CDR2 is FQNEAQ (reference sequence). The CDR3 sequence: CASSLVRGERKNIQYF. The CDR3 bases are TGTGCCAGCAGCTTAGTGAGGGGCGAAAGGAAGAACATTCAGTACTTC.

V gene TRBV11-2 combines with J gene TRBJ1-1, with unresolved D. Germline CDR1 SGHAT, CDR2 FQNNGV. The V end was cut by 0 bases, the J end by 4 bases, with 6 bases between. This CDR3 spans 13 amino acids. CDR3 coding DNA: TGTGCCAGCAGCTTAGATTTCGGCACTGAAGCTTTCTTT. Its translation: CASSLDFGTEAFF.

This clonotype was seen a handful of times. The CDR3 bases are TGTGCCATCAGGGACCCTACGGGGTCAAAAAACATTCAGTACTTC. The encoded protein is CAIRDPTGSKNIQYF. The rearrangement links TRBV10-3 to TRBJ2-4, with D possibly being TRBD2 (5 bases). Germline loops: CDR1 ENHRY, CDR2 SYGVKD. Deletions cut 6 bases from V and 4 bases from J, with 16 bases between. The CDR3 loop spans 15 amino acids.

CDR3 residues: CASSQVLAGGSDEQYF. Here the CDR3 DNA reads TGCGCCAGCAGCCAAGTCCTAGCGGGGGGATCCGACGAGCAGTACTTC. The rearrangement joins TRBV4-1 to TRBJ2-7, with 11 nucleotides matching TRBD2. The V gene's germline CDR1 is MGHRA and CDR2 YSYEKL. This CDR3 is built from 16 residues. The V segment lost 1 base and the J segment 5 bases; nucleotides outside the gene matches: 7.

The chain is built from TRBV27 and TRBJ2-2; the match to TRBD2 covers 10 bases. The CDR3 runs to 15 residues. Trimming at V came to 5 bases and at J to 6 bases, leaving 6 bases not matched to a gene. Looked up from germline, CDR1 is MNHEY and CDR2 is SMNVEV (reference sequence). The CDR3 loop is CASSGPGLASGELFF. CDR3 nucleotides: TGTGCCAGCAGTGGACCGGGACTAGCGTCCGGGGAGCTGTTTTTT.

In this sample, this clonotype turned up many times. The gene calls are TRBV12-5 and TRBJ2-2; possibly TRBD1 or TRBD2 for D (5 bases each). Looked up from germline, CDR1 is LGHNT and CDR2 is FRNRAP. The CDR3 runs 16 residues. Trimming cost V 1 base and J 0 bases, with 9 bases left between them. CDR3 sequence reads: CASGLAGTANTGELFF. The CDR3 DNA reads TGTGCTAGTGGTTTGGCAGGGACGGCGAACACCGGGGAGCTGTTTTTT.

The chain links TRBV6-2 or TRBV6-3 to TRBJ1-1; D unresolved. The V end lost 2 bases, the J end lost 3 bases, and 4 bases lay between the germline ends. Germline values: CDR1 MNHEY, CDR2 SVGEGT. The CDR3 length is 12 residues. Written as DNA, the CDR3 is TGTGCCAGCAGTTACCCGGACACTGAAGCTTTCTTT. It specifies CASSYPDTEAFF.